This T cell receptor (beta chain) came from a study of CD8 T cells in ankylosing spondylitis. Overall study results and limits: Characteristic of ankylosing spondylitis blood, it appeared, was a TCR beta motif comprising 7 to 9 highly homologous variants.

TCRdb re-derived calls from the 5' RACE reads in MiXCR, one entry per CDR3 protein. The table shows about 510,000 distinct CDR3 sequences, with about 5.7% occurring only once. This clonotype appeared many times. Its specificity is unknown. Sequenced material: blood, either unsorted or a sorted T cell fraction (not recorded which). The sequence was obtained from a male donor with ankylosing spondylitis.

The CDR3 region has the DNA TGTGCCACCAGTGATTTAACAGACAACACCGGGGAGCTGTTTTTT. Translated, it gives CATSDLTDNTGELFF. This chain joins TRBV24-1 and TRBJ2-2; D call uncertain. Germline CDR1 is KGHDR and CDR2 is SFDVKD. CDR3 length equals 15 residues. V was clipped by 1 base and J by 2 bases, with 7 bases between them.